The clone carrying this T cell receptor (beta chain) was seen many times. Its antigen is undetermined. This record comes from a study of T cells after yellow fever vaccination. Study-wide results and caveats: The secondary response was weaker but peaked faster, day 5 versus 15. Primary-vaccination clones mostly resurfaced post-booster (96% CD4, under 90% CD8).

From germline, CDR1 is SNHLY and CDR2 FYNNEI. This CDR3 has 14 residues. The V end was cut by 6 bases, the J end by 5 bases, with 13 bases between. TCRdb re-derived calls from the 5' RACE reads in MiXCR, one entry per CDR3 protein. The sample shows around 310,000 distinct CDR3 sequences, around 4.5% of them seen only once. This TCR was sampled from a man younger than 35 who received the YFV17D yellow fever vaccine. The material sequenced was PBMCs, taken 15 days after the yellow fever booster vaccination. The chain uses TRBV2 and TRBJ2-2; D is perhaps TRBD2 (6 bases). CDR3 DNA sequence: TGTGCCAGCAGCCCTAATGGGGGGACCGGGGAGCTGTTTTTT. Its protein is CASSPNGGTGELFF. Full variable domain (outside the CDR3, taken from reference TRBV2 and TRBJ2-2): EPEVTQTPSHQVTQMGQEVILRCVPISNHLYFYWYRQILGQKVEFLVSFYNNEISEKSEIFDDQFSVERPDGSNFTLKIRSTKLEDSAMYFCASSPNGGTGELFFGEGSRLTVL.